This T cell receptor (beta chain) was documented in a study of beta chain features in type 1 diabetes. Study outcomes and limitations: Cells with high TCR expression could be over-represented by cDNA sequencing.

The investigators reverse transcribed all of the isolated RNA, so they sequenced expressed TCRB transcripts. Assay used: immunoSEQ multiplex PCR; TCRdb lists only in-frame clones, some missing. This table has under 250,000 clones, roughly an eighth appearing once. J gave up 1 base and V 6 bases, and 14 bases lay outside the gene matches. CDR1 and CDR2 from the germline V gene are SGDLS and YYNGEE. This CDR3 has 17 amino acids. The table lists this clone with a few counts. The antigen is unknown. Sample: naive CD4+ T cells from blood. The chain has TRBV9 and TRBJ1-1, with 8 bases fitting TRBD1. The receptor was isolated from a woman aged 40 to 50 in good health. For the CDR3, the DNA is TGTGCCAGCACCACAGGGGGTAGGAGCCACTGGAACACTGAAGCTTTCTTT. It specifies CASTTGGRSHWNTEAFF.